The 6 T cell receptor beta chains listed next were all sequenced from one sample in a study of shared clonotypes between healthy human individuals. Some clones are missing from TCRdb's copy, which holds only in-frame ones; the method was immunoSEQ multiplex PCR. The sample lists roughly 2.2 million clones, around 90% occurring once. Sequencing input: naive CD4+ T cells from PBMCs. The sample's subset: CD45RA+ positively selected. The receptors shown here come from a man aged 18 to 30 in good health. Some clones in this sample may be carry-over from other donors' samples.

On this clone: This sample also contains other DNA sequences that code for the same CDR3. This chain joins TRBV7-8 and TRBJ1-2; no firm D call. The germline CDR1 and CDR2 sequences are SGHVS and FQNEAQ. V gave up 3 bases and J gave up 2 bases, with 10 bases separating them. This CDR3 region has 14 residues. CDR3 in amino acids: CASSLGSVNYGYTF. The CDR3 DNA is TGTGCCAGCAGCTTGGGGAGTGTCAACTATGGCTACACCTTC.

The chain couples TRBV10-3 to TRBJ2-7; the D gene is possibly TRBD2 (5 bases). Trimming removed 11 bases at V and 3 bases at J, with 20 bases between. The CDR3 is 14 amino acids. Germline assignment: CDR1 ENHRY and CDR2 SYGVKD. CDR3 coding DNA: TGTGCCTCTAAGGAAGTTAGCGATAACTACGAGCAGTACTTC. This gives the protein CASKEVSDNYEQYF.

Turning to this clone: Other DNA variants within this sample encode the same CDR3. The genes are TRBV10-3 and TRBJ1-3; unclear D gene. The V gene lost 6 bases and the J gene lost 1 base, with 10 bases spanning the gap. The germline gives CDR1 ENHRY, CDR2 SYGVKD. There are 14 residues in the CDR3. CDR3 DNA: TGTGCCATCAGACGGGATGTATCTGGAAACACCATATATTTT. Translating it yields CAIRRDVSGNTIYF.

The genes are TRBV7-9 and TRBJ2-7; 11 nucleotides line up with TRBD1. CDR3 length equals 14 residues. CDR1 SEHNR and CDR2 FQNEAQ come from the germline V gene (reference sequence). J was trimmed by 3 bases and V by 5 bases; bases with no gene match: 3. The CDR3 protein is CASSPGQGDYEQYF. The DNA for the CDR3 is TGTGCCAGCAGCCCGGGACAGGGGGACTACGAGCAGTACTTC.

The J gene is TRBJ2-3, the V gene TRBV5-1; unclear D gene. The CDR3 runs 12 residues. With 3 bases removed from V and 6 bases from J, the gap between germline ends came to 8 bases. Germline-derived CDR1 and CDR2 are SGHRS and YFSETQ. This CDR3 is CASSWVGDTQYF. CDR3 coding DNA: TGCGCCAGCAGCTGGGTCGGGGATACGCAGTATTTT.

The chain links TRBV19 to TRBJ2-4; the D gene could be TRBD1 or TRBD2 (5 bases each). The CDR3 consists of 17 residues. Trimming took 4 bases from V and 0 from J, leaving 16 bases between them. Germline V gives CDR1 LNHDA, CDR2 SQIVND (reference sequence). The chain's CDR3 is CASSTPRDGLAKNIQYF. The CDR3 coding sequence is TGTGCCAGTAGTACCCCCCGGGACGGCCTAGCCAAAAACATTCAGTACTTC.